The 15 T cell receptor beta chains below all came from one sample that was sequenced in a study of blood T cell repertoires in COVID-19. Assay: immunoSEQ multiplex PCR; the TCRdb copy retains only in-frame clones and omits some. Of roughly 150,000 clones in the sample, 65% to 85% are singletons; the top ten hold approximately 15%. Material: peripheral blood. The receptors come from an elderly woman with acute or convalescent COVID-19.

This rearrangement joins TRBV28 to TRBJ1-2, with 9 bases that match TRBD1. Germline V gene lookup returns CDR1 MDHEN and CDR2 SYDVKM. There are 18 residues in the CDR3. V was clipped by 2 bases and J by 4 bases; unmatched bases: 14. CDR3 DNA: TGTGCCAGCAGTTTACGAGGGGGGACAGGGAGAGGCAGCTATGGCTACACCTTC. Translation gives CASSLRGGTGRGSYGYTF.

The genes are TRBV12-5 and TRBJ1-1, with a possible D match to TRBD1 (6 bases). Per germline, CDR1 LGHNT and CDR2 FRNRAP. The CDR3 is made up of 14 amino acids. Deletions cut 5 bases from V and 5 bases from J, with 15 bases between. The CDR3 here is CASGIGTTGTEAFF. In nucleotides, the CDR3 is TGTGCTAGTGGTATAGGGACAACGGGGACTGAAGCTTTCTTT.

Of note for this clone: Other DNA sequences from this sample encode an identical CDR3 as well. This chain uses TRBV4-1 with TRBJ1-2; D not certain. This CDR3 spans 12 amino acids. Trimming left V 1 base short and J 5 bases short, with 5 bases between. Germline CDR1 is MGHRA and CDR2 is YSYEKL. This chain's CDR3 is CASSQAGYGYTF. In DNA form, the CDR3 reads TGCGCCAGCAGCCAAGCCGGGTATGGCTACACCTTC.

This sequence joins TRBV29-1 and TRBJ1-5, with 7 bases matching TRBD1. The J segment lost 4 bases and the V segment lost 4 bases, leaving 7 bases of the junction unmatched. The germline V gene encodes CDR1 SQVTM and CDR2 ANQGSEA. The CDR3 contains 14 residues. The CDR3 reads CSVASQGNNQPQHF. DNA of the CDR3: TGCAGCGTTGCCTCACAGGGGAATAATCAGCCCCAGCATTTT.

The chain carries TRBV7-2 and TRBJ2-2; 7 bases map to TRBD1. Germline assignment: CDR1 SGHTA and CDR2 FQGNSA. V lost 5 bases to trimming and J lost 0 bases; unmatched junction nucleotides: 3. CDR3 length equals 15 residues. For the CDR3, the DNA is TGTGCCAGCAGCGGCAGGGGGACGAACACCGGGGAGCTGTTTTTT. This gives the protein CASSGRGTNTGELFF.

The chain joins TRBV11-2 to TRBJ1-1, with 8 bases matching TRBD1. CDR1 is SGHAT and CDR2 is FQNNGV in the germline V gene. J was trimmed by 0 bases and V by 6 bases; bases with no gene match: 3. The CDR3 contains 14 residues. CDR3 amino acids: CASRKDRVNTEAFF. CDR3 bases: TGTGCCAGCAGGAAGGACAGGGTGAACACTGAAGCTTTCTTT.

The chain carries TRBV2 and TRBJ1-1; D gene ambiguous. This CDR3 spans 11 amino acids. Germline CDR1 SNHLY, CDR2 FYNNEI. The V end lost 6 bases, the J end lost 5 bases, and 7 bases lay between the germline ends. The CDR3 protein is CASSYGTEAFF. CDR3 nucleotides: TGTGCCAGCAGCTACGGTACTGAAGCTTTCTTT.

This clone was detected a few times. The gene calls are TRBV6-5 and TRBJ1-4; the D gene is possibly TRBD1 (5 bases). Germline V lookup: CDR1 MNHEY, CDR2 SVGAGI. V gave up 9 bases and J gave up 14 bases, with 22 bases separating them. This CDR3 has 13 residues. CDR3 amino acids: CASRAWTRQGLFF. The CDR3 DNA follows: TGTGCCAGTAGGGCGTGGACACGCCAAGGCCTGTTTTTT.

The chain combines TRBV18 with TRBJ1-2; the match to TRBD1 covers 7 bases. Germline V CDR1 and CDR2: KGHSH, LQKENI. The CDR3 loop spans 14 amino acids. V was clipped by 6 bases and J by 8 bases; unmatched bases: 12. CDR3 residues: CASSPGTDGLGYTF. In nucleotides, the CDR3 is TGTGCCAGCTCCCCCGGGACAGACGGCTTGGGCTACACCTTC.

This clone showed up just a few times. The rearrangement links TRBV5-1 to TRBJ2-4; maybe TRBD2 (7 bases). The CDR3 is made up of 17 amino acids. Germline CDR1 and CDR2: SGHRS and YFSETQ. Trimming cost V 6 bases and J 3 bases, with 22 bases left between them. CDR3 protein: CASNPDAQGGGKNIQYF. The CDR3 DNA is TGCGCCAGCAACCCCGATGCGCAGGGAGGGGGCAAAAACATTCAGTACTTC. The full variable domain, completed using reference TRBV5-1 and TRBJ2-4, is KAGVTQTPRYLIKTRGQQVTLSCSPISGHRSVSWYQQTPGQGLQFLFEYFSETQRNKGNFPGRFSGRQFSNSRSEMNVSTLELGDSALYLCASNPDAQGGGKNIQYFGAGTRLSVL.

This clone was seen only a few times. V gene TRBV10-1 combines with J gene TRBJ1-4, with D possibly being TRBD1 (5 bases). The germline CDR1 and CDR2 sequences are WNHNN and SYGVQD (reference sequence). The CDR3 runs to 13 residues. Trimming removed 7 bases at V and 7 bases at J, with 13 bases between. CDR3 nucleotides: TGCGCCAGCACCCGCGGGGGAAGTGAAAAACTGTTTTTT. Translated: CASTRGGSEKLFF.

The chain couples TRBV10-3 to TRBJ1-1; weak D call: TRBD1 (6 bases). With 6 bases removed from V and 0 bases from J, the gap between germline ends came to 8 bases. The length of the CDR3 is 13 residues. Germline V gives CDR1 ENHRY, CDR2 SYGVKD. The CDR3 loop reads CAIRDSMNTEAFF. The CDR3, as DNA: TGTGCCATCAGGGACAGCATGAACACTGAAGCTTTCTTT.

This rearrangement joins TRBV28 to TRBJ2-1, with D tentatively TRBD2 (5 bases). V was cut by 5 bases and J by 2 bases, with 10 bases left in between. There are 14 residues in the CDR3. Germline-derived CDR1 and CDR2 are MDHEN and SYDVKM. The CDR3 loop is CASSPQRTYNEQFF. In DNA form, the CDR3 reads TGTGCCAGCAGTCCGCAGCGGACCTACAATGAGCAGTTCTTC.

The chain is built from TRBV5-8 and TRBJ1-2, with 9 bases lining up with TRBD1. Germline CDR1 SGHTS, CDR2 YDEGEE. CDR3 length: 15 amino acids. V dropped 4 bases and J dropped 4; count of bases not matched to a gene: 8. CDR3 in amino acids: CASSSGQGRIYGYTF. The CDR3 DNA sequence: TGTGCCAGCAGCAGCGGACAGGGGCGGATCTATGGCTACACCTTC.

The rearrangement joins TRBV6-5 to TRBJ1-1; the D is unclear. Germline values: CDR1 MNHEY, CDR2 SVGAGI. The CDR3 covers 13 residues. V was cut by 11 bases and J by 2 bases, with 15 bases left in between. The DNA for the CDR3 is TGTGCCTCTCCGGCGGAGTACAACACTGAAGCTTTCTTT. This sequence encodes CASPAEYNTEAFF.